The clone carrying this T cell receptor beta chain rates as medium-sized. In the original analysis: By means of reference gene primer amplification, nucleated cell counts were estimated. Assay: immunoSEQ multiplex PCR; the TCRdb copy retains only in-frame clones and omits some. The V and J calls and clone size were taken over from that table, and D and trimming were inferred from the DNA. The sample consists of roughly 25,000 clones, roughly 66% of them appearing once. Germline lookup yields CDR1 ENHRY and CDR2 SYGVKD. The CDR3 has 14 residues. Between the trimmed V and J ends, which lost 6 bases and 0 bases, there was a span of 11 bases. The record originates from a study of blood T cell repertoires in COVID-19. Study-wide background: Donors in the United States, Italy and Spain gave samples during acute or convalescent COVID-19. In each case, the material was cDNA or gDNA derived from T cells, B-cell-depleted T cells, or PBMCs.

The chain combines TRBV10-3 with TRBJ1-1; tentative D call: TRBD1 (5 bases). Sequenced material: peripheral blood. The clonotype comes from a man in his 60s with active or convalescent COVID-19. The CDR3: CAIRDKVMNTEAFF. CDR3 nucleotides: TGTGCCATCAGGGACAAAGTGATGAACACTGAAGCTTTCTTT.